The next 11 T cell receptor beta chains were all read from a single sample in a study of cytomegalovirus exposure and HLA in healthy donors. Data came from immunoSEQ multiplex PCR; TCRdb stores just in-frame clones and leaves some out. The sample lists over 75,000 clones, less than 85% occurring once. Sequencing was carried out using PBMCs. The receptors were gathered from a man in his late teens or twenties in good health and CMV-seropositive.

The chain combines TRBV29-1 with TRBJ2-2; a weak D match, TRBD2 (5 bases). The V end was cut by 2 bases, the J end by 2 bases, with 21 bases between. CDR1 and CDR2 from the germline V gene are SQVTM and ANQGSEA. The CDR3 has 18 amino acids. The CDR3 nucleotides read TGCAGCGTTGAATCACTAAACCCGCCCGGGGTTAACACCGGGGAGCTGTTTTTT. Protein: CSVESLNPPGVNTGELFF.

This rearrangement joins TRBV28 to TRBJ2-1, with D perhaps matching TRBD2 (6 bases). V was clipped by 2 bases and J by 0 bases, with 8 bases between them. Per germline, CDR1 MDHEN and CDR2 SYDVKM. The CDR3 totals 15 residues. CDR3 nucleotide sequence: TGTGCCAGCAGTTTAGTCGGGAGCTCCTACAATGAGCAGTTCTTC. Residues: CASSLVGSSYNEQFF.

The J gene is TRBJ2-7, the V gene TRBV28; 9 positions match TRBD1. CDR1 MDHEN and CDR2 SYDVKM come from the germline V gene. V lost 4 bases to trimming and J lost 2 bases; unmatched junction nucleotides: 6. This CDR3 is 15 amino acids long. The CDR3 spells CASSYIGTGTYEQYF. In DNA, the CDR3 is TGTGCCAGCAGTTATATCGGGACAGGGACCTACGAGCAGTACTTC.

The chain is built from TRBV7-6 and TRBJ2-1; the match to TRBD2 covers 7 bases. V gave up 5 bases and J gave up 7 bases; unmatched junction bases: 14. There are 16 residues in the CDR3. Per germline, CDR1 SGHVS and CDR2 FNYEAQ. CDR3: CASSPLAGEVENEQFF. CDR3 coding DNA: TGTGCCAGCAGCCCCCTCGCGGGAGAGGTAGAGAATGAGCAGTTCTTC.

Written as DNA, the CDR3 is TGTGCCAGCAGCCGCGGACAACCTCAAGAGACCCAGTACTTC. This encodes CASSRGQPQETQYF. This chain uses TRBV7-9 with TRBJ2-5; possible D gene TRBD1, 5 bases. Germline V gene data show CDR1 as SEHNR and CDR2 as FQNEAQ (reference sequence). This CDR3 has 14 amino acids. Trimming left V 5 bases short and J 2 bases short, with 12 bases between. Full variable domain (outside the CDR3, taken from reference TRBV7-9 and TRBJ2-5): DTGVSQNPRHKITKRGQNVTFRCDPISEHNRLYWYRQTLGQGPEFLTYFQNEAQLEKSRLLSDRFSAERPKGSFSTLEIQRTEQGDSAMYLCASSRGQPQETQYFGPGTRLLVL.

On this clone: Within the sample, other DNA sequences also encode this same CDR3. The chain recombines TRBV27 with TRBJ1-5; 9 bases are a match to TRBD1. Per germline, CDR1 MNHEY and CDR2 SMNVEV (reference sequence). The CDR3 runs to 14 residues. The junction had 3 bases not matched to a gene; V was cut back by 4 bases and J by 5 bases. CDR3 sequence reads: CASSSDRGYQPQHF. The CDR3 bases are TGTGCCAGCAGTTCGGACAGGGGATATCAGCCCCAGCATTTT.

The rearrangement joins TRBV4-1 to TRBJ2-1; D call uncertain. CDR1 is MGHRA and CDR2 is YSYEKL in the germline V gene. CDR3 length equals 13 residues. Trimming removed 0 bases at V and 6 bases at J, with 6 bases between. The CDR3: CASSQDSVNEQFF. The DNA of the CDR3 is TGCGCCAGCAGCCAAGATTCTGTCAATGAGCAGTTCTTC.

This chain connects TRBV9 to TRBJ2-1; D is perhaps TRBD2 (5 bases). Germline V CDR1 and CDR2: SGDLS, YYNGEE. Trimming left V 3 bases short and J 2 bases short, with 9 bases between. The CDR3 runs 14 residues. The CDR3 DNA is TGTGCCAGCAGCGCACTAGTAACCTACAATGAGCAGTTCTTC. This translates into CASSALVTYNEQFF.

The V and J genes are TRBV7-2 and TRBJ2-7; the match to TRBD2 covers 9 bases. J gave up 2 bases and V 4 bases, and 6 bases lay outside the gene matches. CDR1 is SGHTA and CDR2 is FQGNSA in the germline V gene. The CDR3 sequence is 15 residues long. In DNA form, the CDR3 reads TGTGCCAGCAGCTCAAGACTAGCGGCCCCCTACGAGCAGTACGTC. Amino acid sequence: CASSSRLAAPYEQYV.

This rearrangement joins TRBV19 to TRBJ2-1, with a weak D call TRBD2 (5 bases). The germline V gene encodes CDR1 LNHDA and CDR2 SQIVND (reference sequence). The CDR3 loop spans 15 amino acids. The ends were cut back, 5 bases at V and 3 bases at J, with 14 bases in the middle. CDR3 sequence (DNA): TGTGCCAGTAGTCAGACCAACGGAGGCTACAATGAGCAGTTCTTC. This gives the protein CASSQTNGGYNEQFF.

This clone was observed once. The rearrangement links TRBV7-9 to TRBJ2-7; 7 nucleotides align to TRBD2. The CDR3 totals 13 residues. J was trimmed by 6 bases and V by 5 bases; bases with no gene match: 7. Germline V gives CDR1 SEHNR, CDR2 FQNEAQ (reference sequence). The CDR3 nucleotides are TGTGCCAGCAGCCGGCAGGGAGGGCGCGAGCAGTACTTC. It encodes CASSRQGGREQYF.